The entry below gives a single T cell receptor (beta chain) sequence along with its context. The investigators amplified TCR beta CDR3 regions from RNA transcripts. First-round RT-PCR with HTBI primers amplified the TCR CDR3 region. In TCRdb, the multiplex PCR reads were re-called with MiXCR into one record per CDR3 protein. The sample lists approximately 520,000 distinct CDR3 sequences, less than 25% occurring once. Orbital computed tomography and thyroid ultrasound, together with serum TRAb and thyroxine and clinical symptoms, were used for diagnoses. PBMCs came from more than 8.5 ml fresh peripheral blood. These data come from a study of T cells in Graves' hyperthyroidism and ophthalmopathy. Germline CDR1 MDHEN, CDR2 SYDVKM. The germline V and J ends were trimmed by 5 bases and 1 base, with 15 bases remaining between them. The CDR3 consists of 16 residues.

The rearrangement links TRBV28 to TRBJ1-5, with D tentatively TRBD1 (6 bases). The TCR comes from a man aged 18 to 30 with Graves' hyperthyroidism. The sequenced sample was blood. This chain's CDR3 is CASSLLTGQSNQPQHF. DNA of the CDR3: TGTGCCAGCAGTCTACTGACGGGACAAAGCAATCAGCCCCAGCATTTT.